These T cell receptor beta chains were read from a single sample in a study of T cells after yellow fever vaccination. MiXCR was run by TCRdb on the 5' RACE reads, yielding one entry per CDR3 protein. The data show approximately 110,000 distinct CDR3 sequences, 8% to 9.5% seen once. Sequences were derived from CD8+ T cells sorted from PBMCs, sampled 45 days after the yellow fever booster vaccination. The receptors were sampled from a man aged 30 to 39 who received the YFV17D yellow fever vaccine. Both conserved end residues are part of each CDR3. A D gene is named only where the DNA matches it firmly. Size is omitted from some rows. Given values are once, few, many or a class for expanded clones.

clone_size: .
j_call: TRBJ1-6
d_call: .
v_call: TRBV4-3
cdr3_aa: CASSQETPPSYNSPLHF
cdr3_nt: TGCGCCAGCAGCCAAGAAACACCTCCTTCTTATAATTCACCCCTCCACTTT

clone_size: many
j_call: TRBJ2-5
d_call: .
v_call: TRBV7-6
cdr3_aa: CASSTPGHLQETQYF
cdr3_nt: TGTGCCAGCAGTACACCCGGACACCTCCAAGAGACCCAGTACTTC

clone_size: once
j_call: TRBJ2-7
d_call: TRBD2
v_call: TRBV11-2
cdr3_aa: CASSITSDYEQYF
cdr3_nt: TGTGCCAGCAGCATTACTAGCGACTACGAGCAGTACTTC

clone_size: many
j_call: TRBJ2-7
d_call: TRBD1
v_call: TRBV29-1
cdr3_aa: CSVVIVGQGNYEQYF
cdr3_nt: TGCAGCGTTGTTATAGTGGGACAGGGGAACTACGAGCAGTACTTC

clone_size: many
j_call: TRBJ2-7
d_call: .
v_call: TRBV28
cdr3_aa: CASSFRGPAEQYF
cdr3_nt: TGTGCCAGCAGTTTTCGGGGACCCGCCGAGCAGTACTTC

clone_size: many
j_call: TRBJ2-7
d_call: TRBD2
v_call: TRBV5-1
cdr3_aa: CASSLGEGTYEQYF
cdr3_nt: TGCGCCAGCAGCTTGGGGGAGGGAACCTACGAGCAGTACTTC

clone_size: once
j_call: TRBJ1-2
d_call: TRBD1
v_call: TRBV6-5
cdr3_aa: CASSHSGGHGYTF
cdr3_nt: TGTGCCAGCAGTCACTCAGGGGGCCATGGCTACACCTTC

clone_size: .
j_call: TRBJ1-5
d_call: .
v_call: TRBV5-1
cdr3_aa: CASSQQGYSNQPQHF
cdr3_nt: TGCGCCAGCAGTCAACAGGGTTATAGCAATCAGCCCCAGCATTTT

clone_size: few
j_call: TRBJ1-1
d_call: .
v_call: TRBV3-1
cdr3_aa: CASSQGLLAYTEAFF
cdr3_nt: TGTGCCAGCAGCCAGGGCCTTTTGGCCTACACTGAAGCTTTCTTT

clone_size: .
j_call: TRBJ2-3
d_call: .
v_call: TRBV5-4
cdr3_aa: CASSLPGPSTDTQYF
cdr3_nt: TGTGCCAGCAGCTTACCGGGACCCAGCACAGATACGCAGTATTTT

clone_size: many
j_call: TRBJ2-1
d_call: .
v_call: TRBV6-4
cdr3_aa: CASSASVYNEQFF
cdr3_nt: TGTGCCAGCAGTGCTAGCGTTTACAATGAGCAGTTCTTC

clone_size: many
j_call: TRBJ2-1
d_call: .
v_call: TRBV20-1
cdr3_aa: CSAIREPHNEQFF
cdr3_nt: TGCAGTGCTATACGGGAGCCCCACAATGAGCAGTTCTTC

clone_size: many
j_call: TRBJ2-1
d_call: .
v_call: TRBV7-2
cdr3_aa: CASSPRTRRYEQFF
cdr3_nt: TGTGCCAGCAGCCCGCGAACCCGACGCTATGAGCAGTTCTTC

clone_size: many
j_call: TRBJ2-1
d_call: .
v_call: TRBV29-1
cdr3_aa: CSVLRGNEQFF
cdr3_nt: TGCAGCGTCTTGAGAGGTAATGAGCAGTTCTTC

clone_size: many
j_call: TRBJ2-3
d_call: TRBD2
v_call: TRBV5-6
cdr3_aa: CASRPALAGAEDTQYF
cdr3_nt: TGTGCCAGCAGACCAGCTCTAGCGGGAGCGGAAGATACGCAGTATTTT

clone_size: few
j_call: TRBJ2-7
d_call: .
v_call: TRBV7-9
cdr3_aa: CASSFTDVGYEQYF
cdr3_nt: TGTGCCAGCAGCTTCACGGACGTAGGCTACGAGCAGTACTTC

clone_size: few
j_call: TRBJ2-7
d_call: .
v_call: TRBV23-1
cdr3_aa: CASSRGPPCEQYF
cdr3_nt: TGCGCCAGCAGTCGAGGACCCCCCTGCGAGCAGTACTTC

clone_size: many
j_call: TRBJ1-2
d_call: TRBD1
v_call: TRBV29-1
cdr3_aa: CSVFSGTNRGVEGYTF
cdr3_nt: TGCAGCGTTTTTAGTGGGACCAACAGGGGGGTCGAAGGCTACACCTTC